The 20 T cell receptor beta chains given below trace back to one sample, sequenced in a study of metastatic and nonmetastatic thyroid tumors. TCRdb re-called clones from the PCR reads using MiXCR. The data contain some 15,000 clones, 27% of them seen just once; the ten biggest clones take up approximately 12%. No treatment had been given to any patient before thyroid surgery. The sample consisted of adjacent normal tissue. These receptors were taken from a female donor with papillary thyroid cancer or a benign thyroid nodule (not recorded which). Some clones in this sample may be carry-over from other donors' samples.

J is TRBJ2-1 and V is TRBV6-5, with 11 bases aligning to TRBD2. V was clipped by 0 bases and J by 9 bases; unmatched bases: 4. The CDR3 totals 15 residues. The germline gives CDR1 MNHEY, CDR2 SVGAGI. The CDR3 DNA follows: TGTGCCAGCAGTTACTCGACTAGCGGGATTAGTGAGCAGTTCTTC. It is translated as CASSYSTSGISEQFF.

Comments on this clone: The CDR3 carries no conserved terminal phenylalanine or tryptophan, so it likely arises from a read error. This chain connects TRBV5-1 to TRBJ2-3; D is unclear. The CDR3 has 15 residues. Germline values: CDR1 SGHRS, CDR2 YFSETQ. The chain's CDR3 is CAISFSADSTDTQYC. CDR3 DNA: TGCGCCATCAGCTTTTCGGCCGATAGCACAGATACGCAGTATTGT.

The chain recombines TRBV27 with TRBJ1-1; TRBD1 agrees at 10 bases. CDR1 is MNHEY and CDR2 is SMNVEV in the germline V gene (reference sequence). The ends lost 8 bases at V and 7 bases at J; junction bases unmatched: 7. CDR3 length: 13 residues. In DNA, the CDR3 is TGTGCCAGCTTCGGACAGGGGGTATTTGAAGCTTTCTTT. Amino acids: CASFGQGVFEAFF.

This clone was seen only a few times. A single base separates this from a much larger clone, so it may be a read error. Other DNA sequences in the same sample also yield this CDR3. The V and J genes are TRBV2 and TRBJ2-7; D perhaps matches TRBD2 (5 bases). The CDR3 runs 14 residues. The V end was cut by 6 bases, the J end by 4 bases, with 16 bases between. Germline values: CDR1 SNHLY, CDR2 FYNNEI. DNA for the CDR3: TGTGCCAGCAGCTCCGTGACGGGGATATACGAGCAGTACTTC. Its protein is CASSSVTGIYEQYF.

In its sample, this clone was seen a few times. The V and J genes are TRBV27 and TRBJ1-5, with 7 bases that match TRBD1. The CDR3 is made up of 14 amino acids. Trimming cost V 6 bases and J 5 bases; bases outside gene matches: 7. The germline V gene encodes CDR1 MNHEY and CDR2 SMNVEV (reference sequence). In DNA form, the CDR3 reads TGTGCCAGCAGCAGACAGGGTTGGGATCAGCCCCAGCATTTT. Its translation is CASSRQGWDQPQHF.

This clone was found a few times. The V gene is TRBV12-3 or TRBV12-4, the J gene TRBJ1-1, with D maybe TRBD1 (5 bases). Trimming cost V 8 bases and J 4 bases, with 14 bases left between them. CDR3 length: 13 amino acids. The DNA of the CDR3 is TGTGCCAGCGCGCGCGGGGGGGTCACTGAAGCTTTCTTT. Amino acids: CASARGGVTEAFF.

Comment on this clone: At one end, the junction sequence differs from germline, possibly due to a read error. The genes are TRBV13 and TRBJ1-6, with TRBD1 matching over 9 bases. The CDR3 has 18 amino acids. CDR1 is PRHDT and CDR2 is FYEKMQ in the germline V gene (reference sequence). The CDR3 nucleotides are TGTGCCAGCAGTTTAGGACAGGGGACGGGCTCCTATAATTCACCCCTCCACTTT. It translates to CASSLGQGTGSYNSPLHF.

This chain joins TRBV20-1 and TRBJ1-2; D gene ambiguous. CDR1 is DFQATT and CDR2 is SNEGSKA in the germline V gene (reference sequence). Trimming cost V 2 bases and J 4 bases, with 11 bases left between them. The CDR3 spans 13 residues. CDR3 in DNA: TGCAGTGCTAGACCGACCGAGCCCTATGGCTACACCTTC. It yields the protein CSARPTEPYGYTF.

This chain connects TRBV19 to TRBJ1-6, with D possibly being TRBD1 (5 bases). This CDR3 is built from 19 residues. V lost 6 bases, J lost 0 bases, and 21 bases lay in between. Germline V gene data show CDR1 as LNHDA and CDR2 as SQIVND (reference sequence). CDR3: CASSQLGGSDSSYNSPLHF. For the CDR3, the DNA is TGTGCCAGTAGCCAGCTGGGAGGGTCTGACAGCTCCTATAATTCACCCCTCCACTTT.

This chain uses TRBV20-1 with TRBJ2-7; D possibly matches TRBD1 or TRBD2 (6 bases each). The CDR3 has 12 residues. V lost 1 base and J 5 bases, leaving 9 bases between the germline ends. Germline CDR1 DFQATT, CDR2 SNEGSKA (reference sequence). CDR3 sequence (DNA): TGCAGTGCTAGAGTCGGGGGCAACGAGCAGTACTTC. Protein: CSARVGGNEQYF.

The chain joins TRBV27 to TRBJ2-7, with a weak D call TRBD2 (7 bases). The CDR3 extends over 13 amino acids. The V and J ends lost 7 bases and 9 bases respectively, with 19 bases between them. The germline gives CDR1 MNHEY, CDR2 SMNVEV (reference sequence). For the CDR3, the DNA is TGTGCCAGCATAAGGGGGAGGGGACCTTTGCAGTACGTC. Protein product: CASIRGRGPLQYV.

This clone has a handful of counts. V is TRBV10-1 and J is TRBJ1-6; 7 bases are shared with TRBD1. The germline V gene has CDR1 WNHNN and CDR2 SYGVQD (reference sequence). The CDR3 runs to 14 residues. Trimming at V came to 6 bases and at J to 7 bases, leaving 6 bases not matched to a gene. CDR3 amino acids: CASRGTGENSPLHF. The CDR3 nucleotides read TGCGCCAGCAGGGGCACAGGGGAAAATTCACCCCTCCACTTT.

The CDR3 is CASSPQDSYNEQFF. CDR3 in DNA: TGTGCCAGCAGCCCACAGGATTCCTACAATGAGCAGTTCTTC. This chain joins TRBV7-9 and TRBJ2-1; D possibly corresponds to TRBD1 (5 bases). This CDR3 spans 14 amino acids. Trimming cost V 5 bases and J 1 base, with 9 bases left between them. Germline V lookup: CDR1 SEHNR, CDR2 FQNEAQ (reference sequence).

This clone was observed a few times. The chain employs TRBV6-1 and TRBJ2-3; no reliable D call. The CDR3 contains 14 residues. V lost 6 bases and J 2 bases, leaving 12 bases between the germline ends. Germline loops: CDR1 MNHNS, CDR2 SASEGT. The CDR3 sequence is CASSPQVFTDTQYF. The CDR3 DNA reads as TGTGCCAGCAGCCCCCAGGTTTTCACAGATACGCAGTATTTT.

This chain connects TRBV9 to TRBJ2-3, with 7 bases aligning to TRBD2. The CDR3 is made up of 15 amino acids. CDR1 SGDLS and CDR2 YYNGEE come from the germline V gene. V dropped 0 bases and J dropped 3; count of bases not matched to a gene: 4. The CDR3 reads CASSVDPSGTDTQYF. CDR3 DNA: TGTGCCAGCAGCGTAGACCCTAGCGGAACAGATACGCAGTATTTT.

This clone was observed a handful of times. The chain is built from TRBV12-3 or TRBV12-4 and TRBJ2-5; 10 bases agree with TRBD2. The CDR3 contains 15 residues. J gave up 4 bases and V 2 bases, and 4 bases lay outside the gene matches. This chain's CDR3 is CASSLQRGGLETQYF. The CDR3 DNA sequence: TGTGCCAGCAGTTTACAGCGGGGGGGCCTAGAGACCCAGTACTTC.

The chain couples TRBV5-1 to TRBJ2-2, with 14 positions matching TRBD2. Germline CDR1 is SGHRS and CDR2 is YFSETQ. This CDR3 is 19 amino acids long. The J segment lost 5 bases and the V segment lost 4 bases, leaving 13 bases of the junction unmatched. This CDR3 reads CASSPTDGTSGRRTGELFF. In DNA form, the CDR3 reads TGCGCCAGCAGCCCGACCGACGGGACTAGCGGGAGAAGGACCGGGGAGCTGTTTTTT.

The chain uses TRBV12-3 or TRBV12-4 and TRBJ1-1, with D uncertain. V shed 5 bases and J shed 0 bases, with 22 bases lying between them. The CDR3 totals 18 residues. The chain's CDR3 is CASSPRAALTSMNTEAFF. CDR3 coding DNA: TGTGCCAGCAGTCCTCGGGCGGCACTCACTTCGATGAACACTGAAGCTTTCTTT.

Worth noting for this clone: Different DNA sequences within this sample yield the same CDR3. The chain is built from TRBV20-1 and TRBJ2-7; maybe TRBD2 (6 bases). Germline lookup yields CDR1 DFQATT and CDR2 SNEGSKA (reference sequence). This CDR3 comprises 13 residues. V dropped 3 bases and J dropped 5 bases, with 14 bases sitting between them. Here the CDR3 reads CSARRDGSDEQYF. CDR3 sequence (DNA): TGCAGTGCTAGGCGGGATGGGTCGGACGAGCAGTACTTC.

The chain is built from TRBV5-1 and TRBJ2-7; 11 nucleotides align to TRBD1. Germline V CDR1 and CDR2: SGHRS, YFSETQ. The CDR3 runs to 15 residues. V lost 1 base to trimming and J lost 6 bases; unmatched junction nucleotides: 6. The CDR3 loop reads CASSLLSDRGREQYF. The CDR3 region has the DNA TGCGCCAGCAGCTTGCTTTCGGACAGGGGGCGCGAGCAGTACTTC. Full variable domain (remainder filled in from reference TRBV5-1 and TRBJ2-7): KAGVTQTPRYLIKTRGQQVTLSCSPISGHRSVSWYQQTPGQGLQFLFEYFSETQRNKGNFPGRFSGRQFSNSRSEMNVSTLELGDSALYLCASSLLSDRGREQYFGPGTRLTVT.